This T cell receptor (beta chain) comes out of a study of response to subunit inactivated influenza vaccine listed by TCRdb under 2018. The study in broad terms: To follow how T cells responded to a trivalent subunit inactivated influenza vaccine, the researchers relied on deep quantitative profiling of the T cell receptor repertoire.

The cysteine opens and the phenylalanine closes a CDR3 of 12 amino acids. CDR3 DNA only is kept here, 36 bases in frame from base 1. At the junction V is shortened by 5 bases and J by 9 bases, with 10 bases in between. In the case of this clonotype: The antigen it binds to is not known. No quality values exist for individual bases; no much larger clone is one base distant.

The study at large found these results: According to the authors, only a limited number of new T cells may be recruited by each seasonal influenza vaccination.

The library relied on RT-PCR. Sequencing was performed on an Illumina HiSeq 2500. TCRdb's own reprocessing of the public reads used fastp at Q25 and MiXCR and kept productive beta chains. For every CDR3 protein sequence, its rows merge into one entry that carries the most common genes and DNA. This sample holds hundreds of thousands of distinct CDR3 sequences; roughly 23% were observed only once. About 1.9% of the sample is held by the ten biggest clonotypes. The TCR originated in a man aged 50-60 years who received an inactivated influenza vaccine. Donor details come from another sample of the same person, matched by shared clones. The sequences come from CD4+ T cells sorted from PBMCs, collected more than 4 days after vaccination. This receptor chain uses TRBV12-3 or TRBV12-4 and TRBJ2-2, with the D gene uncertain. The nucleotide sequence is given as TGTGCCAGCAGTCGGTCATTGAGGGAGCTGTTTTTT. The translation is CASSRSLRELFF.